This T cell receptor (beta chain) derives from a study of response to subunit inactivated influenza vaccine. Overall study results and limits: Few new T cells, the authors suggested, are recruited by each seasonal influenza vaccination.

The sample holds a few counts of this clonotype. Its antigen is unknown. With 4 bases clipped from V and 4 bases from J, the junction kept 4 bases outside the gene matches. Germline V lookup: CDR1 SGHVS, CDR2 FNYEAQ. The CDR3 runs 14 residues. TCRdb independently ran MiXCR on the RT-PCR reads; one entry per CDR3 protein. The repertoire holds around 850,000 distinct CDR3 sequences, with about 18% as singletons. This receptor was obtained from a man aged 50 or older who received an inactivated influenza vaccine. The rearrangement uses TRBV7-6 and TRBJ1-1; 9 nucleotides agree with TRBD1. The sequencing used PBMCs from blood, collected more than 4 days after vaccination. The CDR3, as DNA: TGTGCCAGCAGCTCCCAGACAGGGGGCACTGAAGCTTTCTTT. Its translation is CASSSQTGGTEAFF. Combining the CDR3 with reference TRBV7-6 and TRBJ1-1 gives the whole variable domain GAGVSQSPRYKVTKRGQDVALRCDPISGHVSLYWYRQALGQGPEFLTYFNYEAQQDKSGLPNDRFSAERPEGSISTLTIQRTEQRDSAMYRCASSSQTGGTEAFFGQGTRLTVV.